What follows are 3 T cell receptor beta chains derived from one specimen sequenced in a study of blood T cell repertoires in COVID-19. Generated by immunoSEQ multiplex PCR, the TCRdb table keeps only in-frame clones and is missing some. The sample has some 74,000 clones, roughly 84% seen once; the top ten hold around two fifths. The sample consisted of peripheral blood. The receptor set was obtained from an older man with acute or convalescent COVID-19.

This clone was observed a handful of times. V usage is TRBV7-2 and J usage is TRBJ2-7; D remains unclear. The CDR3 sequence is 14 residues long. CDR1 is SGHTA, CDR2 FQGNSA, per germline. Trimming pared 5 bases from V and 2 bases from J, leaving 13 bases between. The CDR3 nucleotides are TGTGCCAGCAGCCGGAGAACCAATACCTACGAGCAGTACTTC. Residues: CASSRRTNTYEQYF. The full variable domain, with the rest looked up from reference TRBV7-2 and TRBJ2-7, is GAGVSQSPSNKVTEKGKDVELRCDPISGHTALYWYRQSLGQGLEFLIYFQGNSAPDKSGLPSDRFSAERTGGSVSTLTIQRTQQEDSAVYLCASSRRTNTYEQYFGPGTRLTVT.

The rearrangement joins TRBV11-1 to TRBJ2-3; 7 nucleotides match TRBD2. The germline CDR1 and CDR2 sequences are SGHAT and FQDESV (reference sequence). The trim removed 5 bases at V and 7 bases at J, leaving 9 bases unmatched. There are 14 residues in the CDR3. The CDR3 DNA reads TGTGCCAGCAGCCGAGCGGCTAGCGGCTATACGCAGTATTTT. Residues: CASSRAASGYTQYF.

This rearrangement joins TRBV9 to TRBJ2-1; 9 nucleotides match TRBD2. The V segment lost 4 bases and the J segment 5 bases; nucleotides outside the gene matches: 13. The CDR3 is 17 residues long. Germline V gene data show CDR1 as SGDLS and CDR2 as YYNGEE. The CDR3 spells CASSSRIAGVVDNEQFF. The CDR3 DNA follows: TGTGCCAGCAGCTCTCGGATAGCGGGGGTGGTAGACAATGAGCAGTTCTTC.